This T cell receptor beta chain came from a study of blood T cell repertoires in COVID-19. Study at large: COVID-19 samples from acute and convalescent phases originated in the United States, Italy and Spain. Nucleic acid was either cDNA or gDNA, and it came from T cells, B-cell-depleted T cells, or PBMCs.

Patients from Seattle were sampled longitudinally, starting during active infection. In the original workflow: Amplified reference gene primers provided the basis for estimating nucleated cell counts. Clones were sequenced by immunoSEQ multiplex PCR, and TCRdb holds only the in-frame ones, with some missing. The V and J calls and clone size are taken from that table; D and trimming were inferred from the DNA. The sample shows some 180,000 clones, around 84% of them seen only once. Germline CDR1 is LNHDA and CDR2 is SQIVND (reference sequence). V was clipped by 3 bases and J by 4 bases; unmatched bases: 7. The CDR3 spans 15 residues.

This receptor was taken from a woman of 80 years or more with COVID-19, enrolled during active disease. Sequenced: peripheral blood. The chain couples TRBV19 to TRBJ2-5; 8 positions match TRBD1. The CDR3 region is CASSIGQGIGETQYF. The CDR3 coding sequence is TGTGCCAGTAGTATCGGACAGGGTATCGGAGAGACCCAGTACTTC.